The 9 T cell receptor beta chains below were found in one sample sequenced in a study of blood T cell repertoires in COVID-19. Measured with immunoSEQ multiplex PCR; TCRdb has only the in-frame clones, and not every one. The table records some 360,000 clones, 87% of them present only once. Specimen: peripheral blood. Receptors were obtained from a woman in her sixties or seventies with COVID-19, enrolled during active disease.

In DNA form, the CDR3 reads TGTGCCAGTAGTACGATCTCAGGGGGCGGTATCCCCCAGCATTTT. This codes for CASSTISGGGIPQHF. The genes are TRBV19 and TRBJ1-5; 8 bases are shared with TRBD1. V shed 4 bases, J shed 10 bases, and the junction held 12 bases outside the gene matches. The CDR3 covers 15 residues. Germline V gene data show CDR1 as LNHDA and CDR2 as SQIVND (reference sequence).

V is TRBV5-1 and J is TRBJ1-2; 9 nucleotides match TRBD1. V trimming: 0 bases; J trimming: 6 bases; junction bases outside the gene matches: 9. Per germline, CDR1 SGHRS and CDR2 YFSETQ. The CDR3 sequence is 16 residues long. The CDR3: CASSLDLGQGTDGYTF. CDR3 DNA sequence: TGCGCCAGCAGCTTGGACCTGGGACAGGGCACCGATGGCTACACCTTC.

The gene calls are TRBV7-9 and TRBJ1-1; D is uncertain. The V gene's germline CDR1 is SEHNR and CDR2 FQNEAQ (reference sequence). This CDR3 spans 14 amino acids. Trimming cost V 5 bases and J 4 bases, with 14 bases left between them. For the CDR3, the DNA is TGTGCCAGCAGCGCATTAGCTGGGTTCACTGAAGCTTTCTTT. Protein product: CASSALAGFTEAFF.

This rearrangement joins TRBV19 to TRBJ2-3; 7 bases match TRBD2. The CDR3 has 15 amino acids. The V gene's germline CDR1 is LNHDA and CDR2 SQIVND (reference sequence). The trim removed 1 base at V and 0 bases at J, leaving 1 base unmatched. The CDR3: CASSIGRGSTDTQYF. The CDR3 bases are TGTGCCAGTAGTATAGGGCGGGGGAGCACAGATACGCAGTATTTT.

This clone occurred a few times. The V call is TRBV29-1, the J call TRBJ1-2; D gene unclear. The V gene lost 7 bases and the J gene lost 1 base, with 16 bases spanning the gap. The CDR3 sequence is 14 residues long. Germline lookup yields CDR1 SQVTM and CDR2 ANQGSEA. The CDR3 DNA is TGCAGCGCTGCTCGGGATGTGGGTAACTATGGCTACACCTTC. Translated, it gives CSAARDVGNYGYTF. Full variable domain (rest looked up from reference TRBV29-1 and TRBJ1-2): SAVISQKPSRDICQRGTSLTIQCQVDSQVTMMFWYRQQPGQSLTLIATANQGSEATYESGFVIDKFPISRPNLTFSTLTVSNMSPEDSSIYLCSAARDVGNYGYTFGSGTRLTVV.

The chain uses TRBV6-5 and TRBJ1-3; D remains ambiguous. Germline assignment: CDR1 MNHEY and CDR2 SVGAGI. V was clipped by 8 bases and J by 7 bases, with 15 bases between them. This CDR3 region has 13 residues. CDR3 sequence: CASLESGRNTIYF. As DNA, the CDR3 is TGTGCCAGCTTGGAAAGCGGGCGGAACACCATATATTTT.

This chain joins TRBV6-5 and TRBJ2-7; 8 bases are a match to TRBD2. The CDR3 covers 15 residues. Trimming removed 6 bases from V and 5 bases from J; junction bases left unmatched: 12. Germline V CDR1 and CDR2: MNHEY, SVGAGI. This CDR3 reads CASSSGRGGVDEQYF. The CDR3 nucleotides read TGTGCCAGCAGCTCCGGGAGGGGAGGGGTCGACGAGCAGTACTTC.

V and J are TRBV7-8 and TRBJ2-4; 8 bases map to TRBD2. CDR1 is SGHVS, CDR2 FQNEAQ, per germline. Trimming cost V 1 base and J 7 bases; bases outside gene matches: 12. This CDR3 contains 17 residues. The CDR3 protein is CASSLDVPGGGKNIQYF. CDR3 DNA sequence: TGTGCCAGCAGCTTAGATGTCCCGGGGGGGGGCAAGAACATTCAGTACTTC.

J is TRBJ1-2 and V is TRBV5-4, with 9 bases aligning to TRBD1. V shed 0 bases, J shed 7 bases, and the junction held 7 bases outside the gene matches. The CDR3 sequence is 15 residues long. Germline CDR1 SGHNT, CDR2 YYREEE (reference sequence). CDR3 loop: CASSLDDRGGLGYTF. The CDR3 DNA follows: TGTGCCAGCAGCTTGGATGACAGGGGGGGCCTTGGCTACACCTTC.